This TCR beta chain was profiled in a study of cytomegalovirus exposure and HLA in healthy donors (TCRdb year 2017). For the study in its entirety: The 550 to 750 repertoires of the first cohort and the roughly 120 validation repertoires were produced on the same platform, according to a later analysis. Besides the first cohort of 666 subjects, a separate validation cohort made up of 90 to 150 different subjects was used. The study was designed to test whether signatures of past pathogen exposure could be identified by cataloging public T cell receptors. To predict cytomegalovirus infection status, the study combined high-throughput TCR immunosequencing, statistical association of individual TCRs with disease status, and machine learning.

Separate from the roughly 660-subject first cohort, the validation cohort of 120 subjects was the group to which the donors belonged. Overall study results and their limits: In a later analysis, TCRs clustered in the first cohort were found to also tend to co-occur in the roughly 120 validation repertoires, with 90% to 95% of cluster scores above 0. It was suggested by the authors that the approach could potentially be generalized to other disease states and immunological phenotypes. A few of the identified cytomegalovirus-associated TCR beta chains were confirmed in vitro to be specific for cytomegalovirus antigens. The classifier was reported to diagnose cytomegalovirus status with high specificity and sensitivity in both the original and validation cohorts. The study listed 164 TCR beta chains as associated with cytomegalovirus. A later analysis lacked HLA typing for the validation cohort, so it scored co-occurrence in that cohort across all 120 or so repertoires. Most TCR sequences were observed very rarely across donors, whereas some public TCRs were present in many individuals.

There are 15 amino acids in the CDR3, from cysteine to phenylalanine inclusive. Only CDR3 DNA is held: 45 bases, read in frame from base 1. Clipping removes 0 bases from V and 4 bases from J, with 4 as the unmatched junction base count. In the germline V gene, CDR1 corresponds to SGHVS and CDR2 to FQNEAQ. The library was generated by the immunoSEQ multiplex PCR assay. Per the authors' processing: A statistical classification framework was built to diagnose cytomegalovirus status from the catalog of TCR beta chain sequences. Not all clones reach the TCRdb copy of this immuneACCESS table, which keeps in-frame sequences only. Checked studies attribute under half of the gap to unresolved V genes and leave the rest unexplained. V and J calls and clone size follow that table, whereas D and trimming were derived from the DNA. This sample comprises roughly 310,000 clones, roughly 90% of them detected only once. Jointly, the top ten make up about 0.96% of the sample.

In regard to this clone: Its antigen target is currently unknown. No much larger clone is present one base from it, and per-base qualities are unavailable.

Material for sequencing was PBMCs. Recombination connected TRBV7-8 to TRBJ1-2; TRBD1 agrees with 8 junctional bases. The receptor comes from a man aged 25-45 years in good health and CMV-seronegative. CDR3 sequence: CASSLALQGVYGYTF. The DNA is TGTGCCAGCAGCTTAGCGCTACAGGGGGTCTATGGCTACACCTTC. With the portions outside the CDR3 filled from the reference TRBV7-8 and TRBJ1-2 genes, the complete variable region becomes GAGVSQSPRYKVAKRGQDVALRCDPISGHVSLFWYQQALGQGPEFLTYFQNEAQLDKSGLPSDRFFAERPEGSVSTLKIQRTQQEDSAVYLCASSLALQGVYGYTFGSGTRLTVV.